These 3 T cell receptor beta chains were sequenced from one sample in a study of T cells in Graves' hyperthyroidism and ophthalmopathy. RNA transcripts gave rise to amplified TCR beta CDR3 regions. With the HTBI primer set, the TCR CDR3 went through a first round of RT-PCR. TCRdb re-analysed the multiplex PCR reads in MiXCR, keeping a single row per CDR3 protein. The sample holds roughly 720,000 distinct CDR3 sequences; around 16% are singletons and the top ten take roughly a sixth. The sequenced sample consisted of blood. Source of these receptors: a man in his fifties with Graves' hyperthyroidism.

This CDR3 is CASRIQGDFETQYF. In nucleotides, the CDR3 is TGTGCCAGCAGGATACAGGGGGATTTTGAGACCCAGTACTTC. V gene TRBV6-1 combines with J gene TRBJ2-5; 8 nucleotides align to TRBD1. This CDR3 has 14 residues. V gave up 6 bases and J gave up 5 bases; unmatched junction bases: 8. Germline CDR1 MNHNS, CDR2 SASEGT.

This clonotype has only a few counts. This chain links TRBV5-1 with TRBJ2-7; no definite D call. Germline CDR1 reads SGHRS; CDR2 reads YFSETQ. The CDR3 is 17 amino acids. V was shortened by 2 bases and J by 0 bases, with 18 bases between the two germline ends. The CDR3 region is CASSFMNLEHTSYEQYF. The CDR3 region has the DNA TGCGCCAGCAGCTTTATGAACCTAGAGCATACCTCCTACGAGCAGTACTTC.

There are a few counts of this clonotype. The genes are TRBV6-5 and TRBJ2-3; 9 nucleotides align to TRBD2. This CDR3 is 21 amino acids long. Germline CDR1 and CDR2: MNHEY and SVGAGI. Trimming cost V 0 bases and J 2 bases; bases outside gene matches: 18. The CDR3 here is CASSYSRLAGKTLTNTDTQYF. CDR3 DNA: TGTGCCAGCAGTTACTCGCGGCTAGCGGGAAAAACACTTACGAACACAGATACGCAGTATTTT.